This T cell receptor (beta chain) was recorded in a study of CD8 T cells in Susac syndrome. About the research overall: At blood draw, Susac syndrome patients were therapy-naive, on corticosteroids, or on intravenous immunoglobulin alone.

The CDR3 is 14 amino acids. Trimming stripped 0 bases from V and 4 bases from J, with 9 bases between. Germline loops: CDR1 KGHSH, CDR2 LQKENI. This clonotype showed up just once. When the RNA was reverse transcribed, random hexamers were used with an input of about 0.5 to 1 ug. TCRdb reprocessed the immunoSEQ multiplex PCR reads with MiXCR, giving one entry per CDR3 protein. The sample contains about 240,000 distinct CDR3 sequences, about 95% of which appear only once. This chain uses TRBV18 with TRBJ2-5; D possibly matches TRBD1 or TRBD2 (5 bases each). The clonotype originates from a human donor with Susac syndrome. The material sequenced was CD4+ T cells from PBMCs. CDR3 coding DNA: TGTGCCAGCTCACCACCGGGGGTTGGAGAGACCCAGTACTTC. Translating gives CASSPPGVGETQYF.